One TCR beta chain is described in this entry. Its specificity is not known. The CDR3 totals 15 residues. Germline V lookup: CDR1 SGHVS, CDR2 FQNEAQ. The ends were cut back, 4 bases at V and 3 bases at J, with 13 bases in the middle. The data were taken from a study of cytomegalovirus exposure and HLA in healthy donors. Study overall: Of over 300 genotyped donors, about 81% clustered with self-reported Caucasian donors. Study-wide findings and caveats: Productive status was seen about 87% or about 30% of the time for most TCR beta V segments in an earlier analysis. One variant, a missense change in DCLRE1C, was linked in a later analysis to TCR beta V- and J-gene trimming.

The PCR ran on 60 Vbeta and 13 Jbeta primers. Assay used: immunoSEQ multiplex PCR; TCRdb lists only in-frame clones, some missing. The repertoire holds about 150,000 clones, with roughly 84% as singletons. The chain links TRBV7-8 to TRBJ1-5; D gene uncertain. Sequenced material: PBMCs. The sequence derives from a boy aged 2 to 9 in good health and CMV-seronegative. CDR3 loop: CASSSLDGDNQPQHF. DNA of the CDR3: TGTGCCAGCAGCTCCCTTGACGGAGACAATCAGCCCCAGCATTTT. Drawing the rest from reference TRBV7-8 and TRBJ1-5, the complete variable domain is GAGVSQSPRYKVAKRGQDVALRCDPISGHVSLFWYQQALGQGPEFLTYFQNEAQLDKSGLPSDRFFAERPEGSVSTLKIQRTQQEDSAVYLCASSSLDGDNQPQHFGDGTRLSIL.